This record looks at one T cell receptor beta chain sequence and its context. Its target is unknown. 13 Jbeta primers and 60 Vbeta primers were used for the PCR. TCRdb's table, derived via immunoSEQ multiplex PCR, lists solely in-frame clones and lacks some. The sample yields around 200,000 clones, about four fifths seen once. The data derive from a study of cytomegalovirus exposure and HLA in healthy donors. General study points: Links to common viral pathogens appeared, in a later analysis, for several of the most significant clusters.

CDR1 and CDR2 from the germline V gene are MNHNS and SASEGT. Trimming stripped 8 bases from V and 2 bases from J, with 10 bases between. The CDR3 consists of 13 residues. The V gene is TRBV6-1, the J gene TRBJ1-5; a weak D match, TRBD1 (5 bases). Specimen: PBMCs. The receptor was derived from a man in his fifties or sixties in good health and CMV-seronegative. The CDR3: CASVQGGNQPQHF. DNA of the CDR3: TGTGCCAGCGTGCAGGGCGGCAATCAGCCCCAGCATTTT.